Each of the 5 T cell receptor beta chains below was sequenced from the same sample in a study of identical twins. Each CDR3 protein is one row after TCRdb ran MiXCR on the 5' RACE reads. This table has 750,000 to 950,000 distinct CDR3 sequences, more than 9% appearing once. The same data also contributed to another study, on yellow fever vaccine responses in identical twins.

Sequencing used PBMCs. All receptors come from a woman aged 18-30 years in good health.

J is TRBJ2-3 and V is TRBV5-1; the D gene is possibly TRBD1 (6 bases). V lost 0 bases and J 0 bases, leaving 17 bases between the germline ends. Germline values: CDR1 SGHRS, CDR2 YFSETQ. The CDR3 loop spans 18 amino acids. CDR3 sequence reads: CASSLGVYRDPSTDTQYF. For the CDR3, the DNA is TGCGCCAGCAGCTTGGGGGTCTACAGGGACCCTAGCACAGATACGCAGTATTTT.

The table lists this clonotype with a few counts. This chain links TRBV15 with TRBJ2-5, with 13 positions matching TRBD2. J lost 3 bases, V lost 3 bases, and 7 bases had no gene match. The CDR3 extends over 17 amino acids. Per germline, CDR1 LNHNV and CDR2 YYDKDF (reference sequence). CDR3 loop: CATSRIPGLAGKETQYF. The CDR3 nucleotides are TGTGCCACCAGCAGGATCCCGGGACTAGCGGGAAAAGAGACCCAGTACTTC.

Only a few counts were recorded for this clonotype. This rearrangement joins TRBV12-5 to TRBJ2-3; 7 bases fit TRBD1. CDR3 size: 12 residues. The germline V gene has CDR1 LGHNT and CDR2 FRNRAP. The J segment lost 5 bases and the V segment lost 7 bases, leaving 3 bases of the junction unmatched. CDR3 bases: TGTGCTAGTGTTCCAGGGGGAGATACGCAGTATTTT. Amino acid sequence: CASVPGGDTQYF.

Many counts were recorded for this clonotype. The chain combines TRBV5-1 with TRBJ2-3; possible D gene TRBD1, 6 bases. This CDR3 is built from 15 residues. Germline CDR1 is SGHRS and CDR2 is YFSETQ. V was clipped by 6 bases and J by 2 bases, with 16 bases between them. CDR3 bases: TGCGCCAGCACTCAACAGGGAGCGGCCACAGATACGCAGTATTTT. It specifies CASTQQGAATDTQYF.

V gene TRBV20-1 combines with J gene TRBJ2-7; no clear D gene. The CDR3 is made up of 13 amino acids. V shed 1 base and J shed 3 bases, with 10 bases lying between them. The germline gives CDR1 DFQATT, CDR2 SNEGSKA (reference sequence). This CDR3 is CSARGGRFYEQYV. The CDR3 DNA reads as TGCAGTGCTAGAGGTGGCAGGTTCTACGAGCAGTACGTC.